The present T cell receptor beta chain was sequenced within a study of blood T cell repertoires in COVID-19. In the study overall: Acute-phase and convalescent COVID-19 samples originated in the United States, Italy and Spain.

The table lists this clone with many counts. V gave up 5 bases and J gave up 6 bases, with 19 bases separating them. The germline gives CDR1 SGHAT, CDR2 FQNNGV. This CDR3 region has 15 residues. Those who participated ranged in age from about 18 to 89 years and resided in about two dozen US areas. Membership in each cohort depended on participant-reported clinical history. Original handling: Nucleated cell number was recorded as an estimate derived from reference gene primer amplification. Sequencing used immunoSEQ multiplex PCR; TCRdb keeps in-frame clones, though not all of them. V and J calls and clone size are as listed in that table; D and trimming were resolved from the DNA. The data contain approximately 340,000 clones, more than 85% of them singletons.

The sequence was collected from a woman in her 40s who had been exposed to COVID-19. The chain joins TRBV11-2 to TRBJ1-1; D possibly corresponds to TRBD1 (6 bases). Sequencing used PBMCs or T cells enriched from blood (not recorded which). The CDR3, as DNA: TGTGCCAGCAGCCCCCGGGGGGGCTTTAACGCTGAAGCTTTCTTT. Protein: CASSPRGGFNAEAFF. The whole variable domain, remainder taken from reference TRBV11-2 and TRBJ1-1, is EAGVAQSPRYKIIEKRQSVAFWCNPISGHATLYWYQQILGQGPKLLIQFQNNGVVDDSQLPKDRFSAERLKGVDSTLKIQPAKLEDSAVYLCASSPRGGFNAEAFFGQGTRLTVV.